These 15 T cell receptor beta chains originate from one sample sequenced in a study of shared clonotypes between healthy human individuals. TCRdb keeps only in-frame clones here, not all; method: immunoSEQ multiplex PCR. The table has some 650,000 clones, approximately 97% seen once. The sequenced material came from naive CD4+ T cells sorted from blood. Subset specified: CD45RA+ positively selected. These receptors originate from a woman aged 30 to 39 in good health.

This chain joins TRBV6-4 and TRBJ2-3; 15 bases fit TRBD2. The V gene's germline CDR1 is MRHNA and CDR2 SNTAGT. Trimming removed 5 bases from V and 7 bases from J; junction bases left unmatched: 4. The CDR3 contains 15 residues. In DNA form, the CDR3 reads TGTGCCAGCAGTCGGACTAGCGGGAGGGTACATACGCAGTATTTT. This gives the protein CASSRTSGRVHTQYF.

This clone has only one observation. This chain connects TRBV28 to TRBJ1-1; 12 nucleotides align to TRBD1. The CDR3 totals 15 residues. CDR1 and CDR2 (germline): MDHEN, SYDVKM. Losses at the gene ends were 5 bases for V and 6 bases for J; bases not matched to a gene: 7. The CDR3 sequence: CASSTPGQGASEAFF. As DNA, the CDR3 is TGTGCCAGCAGTACCCCGGGACAGGGGGCCTCTGAAGCTTTCTTT.

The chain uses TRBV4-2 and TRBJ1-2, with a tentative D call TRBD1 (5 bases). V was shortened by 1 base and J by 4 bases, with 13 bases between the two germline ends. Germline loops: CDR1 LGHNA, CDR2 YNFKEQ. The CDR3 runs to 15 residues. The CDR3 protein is CASSQGWAGLYGYTF. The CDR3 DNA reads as TGTGCCAGCAGCCAAGGGTGGGCAGGGCTCTATGGCTACACCTTC.

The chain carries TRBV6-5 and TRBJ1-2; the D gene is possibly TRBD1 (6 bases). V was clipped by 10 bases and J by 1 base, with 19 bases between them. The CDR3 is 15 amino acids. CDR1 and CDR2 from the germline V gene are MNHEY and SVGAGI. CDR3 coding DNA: TGTGCCACCAAACGGAATACAGGGTTTAACTATGGCTACACCTTC. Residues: CATKRNTGFNYGYTF.

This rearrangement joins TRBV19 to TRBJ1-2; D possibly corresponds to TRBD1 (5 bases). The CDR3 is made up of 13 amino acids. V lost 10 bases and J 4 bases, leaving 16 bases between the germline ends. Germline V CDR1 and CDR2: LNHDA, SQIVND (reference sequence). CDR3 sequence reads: CATAPGFPYGYTF. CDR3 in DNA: TGTGCCACTGCTCCAGGGTTTCCCTATGGCTACACCTTC.

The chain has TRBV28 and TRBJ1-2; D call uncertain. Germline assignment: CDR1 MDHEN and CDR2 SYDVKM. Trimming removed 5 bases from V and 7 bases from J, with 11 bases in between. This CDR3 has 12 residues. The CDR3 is CASSPLALGYTF. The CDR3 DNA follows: TGTGCCAGCAGTCCCTTAGCCCTTGGCTACACCTTC.

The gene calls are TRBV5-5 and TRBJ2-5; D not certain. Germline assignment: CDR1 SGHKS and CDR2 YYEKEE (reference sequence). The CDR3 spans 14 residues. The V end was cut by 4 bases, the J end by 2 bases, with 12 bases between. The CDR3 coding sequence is TGTGCCAGCAGCCCTTTCGAACCTCAAGAGACCCAGTACTTC. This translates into CASSPFEPQETQYF. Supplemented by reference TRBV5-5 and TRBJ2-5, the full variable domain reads DAGVTQSPTHLIKTRGQQVTLRCSPISGHKSVSWYQQVLGQGPQFIFQYYEKEERGRGNFPDRFSARQFPNYSSELNVNALLLGDSALYLCASSPFEPQETQYFGPGTRLLVL.

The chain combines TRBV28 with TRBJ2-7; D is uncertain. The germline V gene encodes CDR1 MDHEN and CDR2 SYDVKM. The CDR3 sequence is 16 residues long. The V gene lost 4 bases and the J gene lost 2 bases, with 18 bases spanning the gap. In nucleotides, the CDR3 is TGTGCCAGCAGTTCCCCCGTCCCCAGTGAGGCCTACGAGCAGTACTTC. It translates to CASSSPVPSEAYEQYF.

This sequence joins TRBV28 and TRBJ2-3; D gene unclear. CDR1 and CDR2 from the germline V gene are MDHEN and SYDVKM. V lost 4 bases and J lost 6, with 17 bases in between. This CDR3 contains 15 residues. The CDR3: CASSWTPSEVDTQYF. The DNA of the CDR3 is TGTGCCAGCAGTTGGACGCCATCAGAGGTGGATACGCAGTATTTT.

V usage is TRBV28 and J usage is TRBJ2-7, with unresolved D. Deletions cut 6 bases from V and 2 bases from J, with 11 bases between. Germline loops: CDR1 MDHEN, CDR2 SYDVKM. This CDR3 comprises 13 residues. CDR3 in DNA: TGTGCCAGCAGGGATTCCAGGACCTACGAGCAGTACTTC. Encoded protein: CASRDSRTYEQYF.

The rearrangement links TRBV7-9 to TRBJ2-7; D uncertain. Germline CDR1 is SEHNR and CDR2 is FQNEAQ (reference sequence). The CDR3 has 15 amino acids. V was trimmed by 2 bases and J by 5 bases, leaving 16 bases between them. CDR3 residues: CASSLPVGSFDEQYF. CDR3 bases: TGTGCCAGCAGCTTACCCGTTGGGTCTTTCGACGAGCAGTACTTC.

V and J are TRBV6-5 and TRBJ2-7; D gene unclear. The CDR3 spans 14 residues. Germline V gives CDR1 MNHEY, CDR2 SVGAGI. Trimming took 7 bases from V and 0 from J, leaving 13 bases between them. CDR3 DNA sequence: TGTGCCAGCACCAACTCGCGCTTCTCCTACGAGCAGTACTTC. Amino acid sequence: CASTNSRFSYEQYF.

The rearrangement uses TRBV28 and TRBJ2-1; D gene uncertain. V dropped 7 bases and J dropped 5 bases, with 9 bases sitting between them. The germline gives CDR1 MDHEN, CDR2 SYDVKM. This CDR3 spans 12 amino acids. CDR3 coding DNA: TGTGCCAGCAATCCTAGAAACAATGAGCAGTTCTTC. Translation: CASNPRNNEQFF.

CDR3 residues: CASSEALLGTLYEQYF. The CDR3, as DNA: TGTGCCAGCAGTGAAGCGCTTCTTGGCACCCTCTACGAGCAGTACTTC. This chain uses TRBV2 with TRBJ2-7, with D uncertain. CDR3 length: 16 amino acids. CDR1 is SNHLY and CDR2 is FYNNEI in the germline V gene. Trimming pared 0 bases from V and 3 bases from J, leaving 15 bases between. Complete variable domain (other parts from reference TRBV2 and TRBJ2-7): EPEVTQTPSHQVTQMGQEVILRCVPISNHLYFYWYRQILGQKVEFLVSFYNNEISEKSEIFDDQFSVERPDGSNFTLKIRSTKLEDSAMYFCASSEALLGTLYEQYFGPGTRLTVT.

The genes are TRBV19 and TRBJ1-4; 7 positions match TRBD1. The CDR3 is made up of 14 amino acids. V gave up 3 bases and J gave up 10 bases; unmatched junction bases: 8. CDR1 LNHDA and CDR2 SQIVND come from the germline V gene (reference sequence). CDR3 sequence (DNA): TGTGCCAGTAGTATGGCGACAGGGCCAGGAAAACTGTTTTTT. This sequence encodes CASSMATGPGKLFF.